A selection of T cell receptor beta chains follows, all from one sample in a study of OX40 agonist ivuxolimab in advanced cancers. The table came from immunoSEQ multiplex PCR; TCRdb's copy has only in-frame clones and leaves some out. Among around 81,000 clones listed, around 84% were seen once. This specimen consisted of CD4+ or CD8+ T cells sorted from blood, obtained in a trial of the OX40 agonist ivuxolimab. The receptors shown here come from an adult with an advanced solid tumor such as melanoma, head and neck, liver or kidney cancer. The CDR3 runs from the conserved cysteine through the conserved F or W. Each record gives: J gene, clone size, V gene, D gene, CDR3 DNA, CDR3 protein. D genes are given only for firm matches. A clone size is listed for some rows: how often the clone was seen (once, few, many), or a class if it is expanded.

TRBJ2-5	few	TRBV6-5	-	TGTGCCAGCAGTCGGCCAAGCTCCCAAGAGACCCAGTACTTC	CASSRPSSQETQYF
TRBJ1-3	-	TRBV28	-	TGTGCCAGCAGTTTAATCCAACTCTCTGGAAACACCATATATTTT	CASSLIQLSGNTIYF
TRBJ2-5	-	TRBV5-5	-	TGTGCCAGCCGACAGATACAAGAGACCCAGTACTTC	CASRQIQETQYF
TRBJ2-1	-	TRBV11-2	-	TGTGCCAGCAGCTCATCCCGTGGGGGGGCCCCTTCCCCAGACAATGAGCAGTTCTTC	CASSSSRGGAPSPDNEQFF
TRBJ2-5	-	TRBV5-6	-	TGTGCCAGCAGCCCAGCGGGTCCTGGGACCCAGTACTTC	CASSPAGPGTQYF
TRBJ2-2	-	TRBV9	TRBD2	TGTGCCAGCAGCGTACTGACTAGCGGTCCTTACACCGGGGAGCTGTTTTTT	CASSVLTSGPYTGELFF
TRBJ2-1	few	TRBV6-6	TRBD2	TGTGCCAGCAGCTTCGGGACTAGCGGGGGCTTGGAGCAGTTCTTC	CASSFGTSGGLEQFF
TRBJ1-1	-	TRBV6-6	-	TGTGCCAGCAGACACCAAGGATATGAAGCTTTCTTT	CASRHQGYEAFF
TRBJ1-2	-	TRBV6-1	-	TGTGCCTCGAAGACAGCTAACTATGGCTACACCTTC	CASKTANYGYTF
TRBJ2-3	-	TRBV9	-	TGTGCCAGCAGCGTAGTAGGAGGGAGCACAGATACGCAGTATTTT	CASSVVGGSTDTQYF
TRBJ1-1	-	TRBV27	-	TGTGCCAGAGAAGATACAGGGTTTCAAAACATGAACACTGAAGCTTTCTTT	CAREDTGFQNMNTEAFF
TRBJ1-2	-	TRBV7-9	-	TGTGCCAGCAGCGCCCCCACGGGGCATGGGGGCTACACCTTC	CASSAPTGHGGYTF
TRBJ2-5	few	TRBV7-2	TRBD2	TGTGCCAGCAGCTTAGAATTGGCTAGCGGGGGGGCCGGCCGGGAGACCCAGTACTTC	CASSLELASGGAGRETQYF
TRBJ2-7	-	TRBV7-9	TRBD1	TGTGCCAGCAAGCTACAGGGGGCGAACGAGCAGTACTTC	CASKLQGANEQYF
TRBJ1-1	-	TRBV27	TRBD1	TGTGCCAGCAGTTTCGGGCAGGGGGTACGCGGGGCTTTCTTT	CASSFGQGVRGAFF
TRBJ1-2	-	TRBV7-2	TRBD1	TGTGCCAGCAGCTTTGCTGGACAGGATTACACCTTC	CASSFAGQDYTF
TRBJ1-6	once	TRBV6-1	-	TGTGCCATCGGAGGGTTGGTTCTGGGTAATTCACCCCTCCACTTT	CAIGGLVLGNSPLHF
TRBJ2-7	-	TRBV28	-	TGTGCCAGCAGTTTATACGGATACGAGCAGTACTTC	CASSLYGYEQYF
TRBJ2-7	once	TRBV9	-	TGTGCCAGCAGCGTAGTGCCGGGACCAAACTACGAGCAGTACTTC	CASSVVPGPNYEQYF
TRBJ2-5	once	TRBV9	-	TGTGCCAGCAGCGTAAGACCCTCAGGGGGGAAAGAGACCCAGTACTTC	CASSVRPSGGKETQYF
TRBJ1-1	-	TRBV6-1	-	TGTGCCAGCAGTGAAGGGACAGTTAACACTGAAGCTTTCTTT	CASSEGTVNTEAFF
TRBJ2-3	-	TRBV5-6	-	TGTGCCAGCAGCTTGGATCCGGGCAGTTGGTATTTT	CASSLDPGSWYF
TRBJ1-2	few	TRBV7-2	TRBD1	TGTGCCAGCAGCTTGGCCCTCCAGGGGGCCGCCGGCACCTTC	CASSLALQGAAGTF
TRBJ2-5	-	TRBV7-8	-	TGTGCCAGCAGCTTTTCCCTAATGATAGAGACCCAGTACTTC	CASSFSLMIETQYF
TRBJ1-1	-	TRBV7-9	TRBD1	TGTGCCAGCAGCCGCCAGAGGACAGGGCGGAAAACTGAAGCTTTCTTT	CASSRQRTGRKTEAFF
TRBJ2-3	-	TRBV19	-	TGTGCCAGTGGCCCCGGGACAACTAGCACAGATACGCAGTATTTT	CASGPGTTSTDTQYF
TRBJ1-2	-	TRBV19	-	TGTGCCAGTAGTATAGACGGGCGCGGCTACACCTTC	CASSIDGRGYTF
TRBJ2-5	-	TRBV5-1	-	TGCGCCAGCAGCTTGGGTGGAAGCGGAGGGTACCAAGAGACCCAGTACTTC	CASSLGGSGGYQETQYF
TRBJ1-6	-	TRBV11-3	-	TGTGCCAGCAGCTTACCCCCCGACCGGCCGAGCTCCTATAATTCACCCCTCCACTTT	CASSLPPDRPSSYNSPLHF
TRBJ2-2	-	TRBV27	-	TGTGCCAGCTGGGGGGGACAGACTACTGGGGAGCTGTTTTTT	CASWGGQTTGELFF
TRBJ2-1	-	TRBV11-2	-	TGTGCCAGCAGCCCTGGAACCACCAATGAGCAGTTCTTC	CASSPGTTNEQFF
TRBJ2-1	-	TRBV4-1	TRBD1	TGCGCCAGCAGCCAAGCCAGGGGGCTTTCATACAATGAGCAGTTCTTC	CASSQARGLSYNEQFF
TRBJ2-7	-	TRBV9	-	TGTGCCAGCAGCGTAGAAAGTACGGTGAACTCCTACGAGCAGTACTTC	CASSVESTVNSYEQYF
TRBJ2-5	-	TRBV28	-	TGTGCCAGCAGTTTAGCGGGCCTCCTCCACTTC	CASSLAGLLHF
TRBJ2-5	-	TRBV5-4	-	TGTGCCAGCAGCTTGGCGTGGGCGCGAGAGACCCAGTACTTC	CASSLAWARETQYF
TRBJ2-2	once	TRBV29-1	-	TGCAGCGTTGAAGATTTCGACATGAACACCGGGGAGCTGTTTTTT	CSVEDFDMNTGELFF
TRBJ2-7	few	TRBV6-5	-	TGTGCCAGCAGCCCTTTGATGTCTGGGGATAGCGAGCAGTACTTC	CASSPLMSGDSEQYF
TRBJ1-1	-	TRBV28	-	TGTGCCAGCACCGATCCCGGGGGCGGGGGGGGCACTGAAGCTTTCTTT	CASTDPGGGGGTEAFF
TRBJ2-6	-	TRBV19	-	TGTGCCAGTAGTCCCGGCAGGGGAGGTTCTGGGGCCAACGTCCTGACTTTC	CASSPGRGGSGANVLTF
TRBJ2-1	-	TRBV28	TRBD1	TGTGCCAGCAGTTCGGGACAGTCGGGTGAGCAGTTCTTC	CASSSGQSGEQFF
TRBJ2-1	once	TRBV18	-	TGTGCCAGCTCACCACCACAGGCCCCGCGGAGCAATGAGCAGTTCTTC	CASSPPQAPRSNEQFF
TRBJ2-5	-	TRBV5-1	-	TGCGCCAGCAGACCGAACGGGATTTGGGTGGAGACCCAGTACTTC	CASRPNGIWVETQYF
TRBJ1-1	few	TRBV7-8	-	TGTGCCAGCAGCTTAATCTTAACGGTGAACACTGAAGCTTTCTTT	CASSLILTVNTEAFF
TRBJ2-5	-	TRBV7-2	-	TGTGCCAGCAGCTTAGTTGAGGGGGGGACCCAGTACTTC	CASSLVEGGTQYF